These T cell receptor beta chains were read from a single sample in a study of T cell changes during pregnancy in multiple sclerosis. Libraries were prepared by immunoSEQ multiplex PCR; TCRdb keeps only in-frame clonotypes and omits some of them. The table has roughly 75,000 clones, about 92% seen once; the top ten hold 2.6%. The starting material was peripheral blood, obtained after pregnancy. These receptors all come from a female donor in good health, enrolled as a control in a pregnancy study. Each CDR3 is given with its conserved first and last residue. The order of the fields is D gene, clone size, J gene, V gene, CDR3 DNA, CDR3 protein. A D gene is named only where the DNA matches it firmly. Not every row has a clone size; where given, it reads once, few, many or a size class.

TRBD1	.	TRBJ1-1	TRBV6-1	TGTGCCAGCAGTGAAGGGGCGGGACAGGGTTGGGCCACTGAAGCTTTCTTT	CASSEGAGQGWATEAFF
TRBD2	.	TRBJ2-3	TRBV7-3	TGTGCCAGCAGCTTACTAGCGGGAGGGCGCACAGATACGCAGTATTTT	CASSLLAGGRTDTQYF
.	few	TRBJ1-5	TRBV5-5	TGTGCCAGCAGCCAACGGGAACTGTATCAGCCCCAGCATTTT	CASSQRELYQPQHF
.	.	TRBJ2-1	TRBV9	TGTGCCAGCAGCGGCACCGGGACACCTGGTCGTGGTGAGCAGTTCTTC	CASSGTGTPGRGEQFF
.	.	TRBJ1-1	TRBV18	TGTGCCAGCTCGCTTGAGGTTTTGAACACTGAAGCTTTCTTT	CASSLEVLNTEAFF
TRBD2	.	TRBJ2-3	TRBV7-3	TGTGCCAGCAGCCGACTAGCGCAGAGCACAGATACGCAGTATTTT	CASSRLAQSTDTQYF
TRBD1	.	TRBJ1-2	TRBV4-1	TGCGCCAGCAGCCAAGAACAGGGGCACAACTATGGCTACACCTTC	CASSQEQGHNYGYTF
TRBD2	.	TRBJ2-1	TRBV7-6	TGTGCCAGCAGTTCTAGCGGGAGGGATAATGAGCAGTTCTTC	CASSSSGRDNEQFF
.	.	TRBJ2-2	TRBV5-1	TGCGCCAGCAGCTTGGTAGCGAACACCGGGGAGCTGTTTTTT	CASSLVANTGELFF
TRBD2	.	TRBJ2-7	TRBV19	TGTGCCAGTAGTACCCTTTCTAGCGGGGGGCCCTACGAGCAGTACTTC	CASSTLSSGGPYEQYF
TRBD2	.	TRBJ2-1	TRBV7-3	TGTGCCAGCAGCCCCGGGACTAGCGGGAGTAATGAGCAGTTCTTC	CASSPGTSGSNEQFF
TRBD1	.	TRBJ2-1	TRBV6-9	TGTGCCATCCCGGACAGGGGGCAGTTCTTC	CAIPDRGQFF
.	once	TRBJ1-1	TRBV2	TGTGCCAGCAGCGGGTGGCCCCTTGAGGAAGCTTTCTTT	CASSGWPLEEAFF
.	.	TRBJ2-5	TRBV11-1	TGTGCCAGCAGCTTAAACCACGGAGGAGGGGAGACCCAGTACTTC	CASSLNHGGGETQYF
TRBD2	.	TRBJ2-5	TRBV2	TGTGCCAGCATTAGGTCTAGCGGGAGTGAGACCCAGTACTTC	CASIRSSGSETQYF
TRBD1	.	TRBJ2-3	TRBV27	TGTGCCAGCAGTTTACAAGGATTCGGGACAGGGGCGGGGGATACGCAGTATTTT	CASSLQGFGTGAGDTQYF
TRBD2	.	TRBJ2-1	TRBV7-8	TGTGCCAGCAGCTTACGGGACTATACGACTGAGCAGTTCTTC	CASSLRDYTTEQFF
TRBD2	.	TRBJ2-7	TRBV4-1	TGCGCCAGCAGCCACCGAATAAGCGGGAGAACCTACGAGCAGTACTTC	CASSHRISGRTYEQYF
TRBD2	.	TRBJ2-7	TRBV5-6	TGTGCCAGCAGGGAGACTAGCCAGAGCTCCTACGAGCAGTACTTC	CASRETSQSSYEQYF
TRBD1	.	TRBJ2-5	TRBV25-1	TGTGCCAGTACCCAGGGGGCGAAAGAGACCCAGTACTTC	CASTQGAKETQYF
TRBD2	.	TRBJ2-3	TRBV7-2	TGTGCCAGCAGCCCCTGGGGGGCGGGAGGCACGCAGTATTTT	CASSPWGAGGTQYF
TRBD2	.	TRBJ2-2	TRBV7-8	TGTGCCAGCAGCCGACGTAGCGGGGAAGGGGAGCTGTTTTTT	CASSRRSGEGELFF
TRBD1	.	TRBJ2-1	TRBV18	TGTGCCAGCTCGCCCACGGGACAGGGAGGCAATGAGCAGTTCTTC	CASSPTGQGGNEQFF
.	.	TRBJ1-6	TRBV30	TGTGCCTGCTACGCGGGGACACCCCTCCACTTT	CACYAGTPLHF
TRBD1	.	TRBJ2-1	TRBV7-3	TGTGCCAGCAGCTCTCCCGGGACAGGGGACAATGAGCAGTTCTTC	CASSSPGTGDNEQFF
TRBD2	.	TRBJ2-1	TRBV28	TGTGCCAGCGAACTAGCGGGGAGCTCCTACAATGAGCAGTTCTTC	CASELAGSSYNEQFF
.	.	TRBJ2-5	TRBV15	TGTGCCACCAGCAGAGATCGAGGCGGAGGCCAAGAGACCCAGTACTTC	CATSRDRGGGQETQYF
.	.	TRBJ1-1	TRBV11-2	TGTGCCAGCAGCCCGCGGAGGTCGGGGGGCTCCTTGAACACTGAAGCTTTCTTT	CASSPRRSGGSLNTEAFF
TRBD1	.	TRBJ2-7	TRBV6-1	TGTGCCAGCAGTGAAAACAGGGGGCTGGGCGAGCAGTACTTC	CASSENRGLGEQYF
TRBD1	.	TRBJ2-7	TRBV12-5	TGTGCTAGTGGACCAACCTCGGGACAGGGGTCGTCCTACGAGCAGTACTTC	CASGPTSGQGSSYEQYF
TRBD2	once	TRBJ2-1	TRBV4-3	TGCGCCAGCAGCCAAGAAATGGGACTAGCGGGAGCCGGCCGTCGGAATGAGCAGTTCTTC	CASSQEMGLAGAGRRNEQFF
.	.	TRBJ2-5	TRBV10-3	TGTGCCATCGGTTCGGCGGGTCACGCGAAAGAGACCCAGTACTTC	CAIGSAGHAKETQYF
TRBD1	.	TRBJ2-5	TRBV9	TGTGCCAGCACCCCAGGGGGTAATCAAGAGACCCAGTACTTC	CASTPGGNQETQYF
TRBD1	.	TRBJ1-2	TRBV7-3	TGTGCCAGCAGCCCCGGACAGGGTCAATCTTATGGCTACACCTTC	CASSPGQGQSYGYTF
.	few	TRBJ1-4	TRBV9	TGTGCCAGCAGCGTAGTAGGAGCAACTAATGAAAAACTGTTTTTT	CASSVVGATNEKLFF
TRBD2	.	TRBJ2-5	TRBV6-5	TGTGCCAGCAGCCCTAGCGGAGGTGGGCGAGAGACCCAGTACTTC	CASSPSGGGRETQYF
.	.	TRBJ1-3	TRBV2	TGTGCGAGCCGGGTCTCTGGAAACACCATATATTTT	CASRVSGNTIYF
.	.	TRBJ1-5	TRBV18	TGTGCCAGCTCACCACCGCTAGCCGAGCATCAGCCCCAGCATTTT	CASSPPLAEHQPQHF
TRBD2	.	TRBJ2-5	TRBV7-2	TGTGCCAGCAGCCTATGGACTAGCTGGGGGGAGACCCAGTACTTC	CASSLWTSWGETQYF
TRBD2	once	TRBJ2-1	TRBV6-4	TGTGCCAGCAGTGCTACCGGGACTAGCGGGAACAATGAGCAGTTCTTC	CASSATGTSGNNEQFF
.	.	TRBJ2-3	TRBV9	TGTGCCAGCAGCGTAATCGGGAACACAGATACGCAGTATTTT	CASSVIGNTDTQYF
.	.	TRBJ2-7	TRBV7-9	TGTGCCAGCAGCTCGAGCTTAGGGCCAGGGGTATCGTACGAGCAGTACTTC	CASSSSLGPGVSYEQYF
TRBD1	.	TRBJ1-6	TRBV5-4	TGTGCCAGCAGCTTCGGACAGGGGGGAAATTCACCCCTCCACTTT	CASSFGQGGNSPLHF
TRBD2	.	TRBJ2-1	TRBV6-5	TGTGCCAGCAGTTCGGGACTAGCGGGGGGTAATGAGCAGTTCTTC	CASSSGLAGGNEQFF